The 25 T cell receptor beta chains below were found in one sample sequenced in a study of cytomegalovirus exposure and HLA in healthy donors. The PCR used 60 Vbeta and 13 Jbeta primers. Method: immunoSEQ multiplex PCR; TCRdb's copy keeps in-frame clones and lacks some. The sample holds 70,000 to 95,000 clones; around 62% are singletons and the top ten take approximately 5.8%. The sequencing sample was made of PBMCs. The receptors stem from a woman in her 30s in good health and CMV-seropositive.

V is TRBV19 and J is TRBJ2-2; possibly TRBD1 for D (6 bases). The germline V gene has CDR1 LNHDA and CDR2 SQIVND (reference sequence). Trimming took off 6 bases at V and 6 bases at J, with 14 bases between the two ends. The CDR3 sequence is 14 residues long. The DNA of the CDR3 is TGTGCCAGTAGACGAATAGAGGGGGCCGGGGAGCTGTTTTTT. This encodes CASRRIEGAGELFF.

This chain uses TRBV6-5 with TRBJ1-6; D possibly corresponds to TRBD1 (6 bases). This CDR3 has 15 residues. Germline V lookup: CDR1 MNHEY, CDR2 SVGAGI. V was clipped by 6 bases and J by 4 bases, with 13 bases between them. The CDR3 loop reads CASSHDRIYNSPLHF. The CDR3 region has the DNA TGTGCCAGCAGCCATGACAGGATTTATAATTCACCCCTCCACTTT.

V usage is TRBV6-4 and J usage is TRBJ2-1; 7 bases are a match to TRBD1. Losses at the gene ends were 5 bases for V and 0 bases for J; bases not matched to a gene: 7. CDR1 and CDR2 from the germline V gene are MRHNA and SNTAGT. The CDR3 has 16 amino acids. The DNA for the CDR3 is TGTGCCAGCAGTCAACAGGGGCTAAGCTCCTACAATGAGCAGTTCTTC. This encodes CASSQQGLSSYNEQFF.

The gene calls are TRBV5-5 and TRBJ2-2; possible D gene TRBD1, 5 bases. From germline, CDR1 is SGHKS and CDR2 YYEKEE (reference sequence). Trimming shortened V by 2 bases and J by 0 bases, and 8 bases separated the two germline ends. The CDR3 consists of 15 residues. CDR3 protein: CASSFGHSNTGELFF. The CDR3 coding sequence is TGTGCCAGCAGCTTTGGACATTCGAACACCGGGGAGCTGTTTTTT.

The CDR3 coding sequence is TGTGCCAGCAGTACTAGCGGGGGCAATGAGCAGTTCTTC. Protein sequence: CASSTSGGNEQFF. V is TRBV28 and J is TRBJ2-1; 11 bases line up with TRBD2. The V gene end was trimmed by 5 bases and the J gene end by 6 bases; junction bases not matched to a gene: 0. Germline CDR1 MDHEN, CDR2 SYDVKM. This CDR3 spans 13 amino acids.

This clone showed up just once. The V gene is TRBV27, the J gene TRBJ1-2, with D possibly TRBD1 on 6 matching bases. Germline V lookup: CDR1 MNHEY, CDR2 SMNVEV (reference sequence). The CDR3 totals 14 residues. Trimming removed 6 bases at V and 5 bases at J, with 16 bases between. The CDR3 DNA follows: TGTGCCAGCAGCAAACAGGGCTGGAGTTATGGCTACACCTTC. This sequence encodes CASSKQGWSYGYTF.

V gene TRBV29-1 combines with J gene TRBJ2-5; D unclear. CDR3 length equals 14 residues. Trimming shortened V by 3 bases and J by 3 bases, and 14 bases separated the two germline ends. In germline, CDR1 is SQVTM, CDR2 ANQGSEA. The CDR3 loop reads CSVDRWQKKETQYF. CDR3 nucleotide sequence: TGCAGCGTTGATCGTTGGCAGAAGAAAGAGACCCAGTACTTC.

The CDR3 nucleotides are TGTGCCAGCAGCTTAATTTCGTACACCGGGGAGCTGTTTTTT. This translates into CASSLISYTGELFF. This chain uses TRBV7-6 with TRBJ2-2, with D unresolved. Trimming took 2 bases from V and 3 from J, leaving 7 bases between them. The CDR3 is made up of 14 amino acids. Per the germline V gene, CDR1 is SGHVS and CDR2 is FNYEAQ.

The V gene is TRBV9, the J gene TRBJ1-2; D gene uncertain. The ends were cut back, 0 bases at V and 5 bases at J, with 11 bases in the middle. The germline CDR1 and CDR2 sequences are SGDLS and YYNGEE. This CDR3 contains 14 residues. The CDR3 loop reads CASSVDEGKYGYTF. In DNA form, the CDR3 reads TGTGCCAGCAGCGTAGACGAGGGAAAATATGGCTACACCTTC.

The chain links TRBV5-6 to TRBJ2-7; perhaps TRBD1 as D (6 bases). Germline values: CDR1 SGHDT, CDR2 YYEEEE. CDR3 length: 15 residues. V lost 5 bases and J 0 bases, leaving 15 bases between the germline ends. The CDR3 DNA reads TGTGCCAGCAGTCTACTCGGACAGAGCTCCTACGAGCAGTACTTC. Translation: CASSLLGQSSYEQYF.

This clone has just a few counts. V is TRBV5-1 and J is TRBJ2-1, with TRBD2 identical over 8 bases. This CDR3 is built from 14 residues. Trimming at V came to 1 base and at J to 8 bases, leaving 5 bases not matched to a gene. Germline V CDR1 and CDR2: SGHRS, YFSETQ. The CDR3 DNA is TGCGCCAGCAGCTTGAGTAGCGGGGACGATGAGCAGTTCTTC. Its translation: CASSLSSGDDEQFF.

V is TRBV7-2 and J is TRBJ2-3, with 15 bases identical to TRBD2. The J segment lost 0 bases and the V segment lost 2 bases, leaving 3 bases of the junction unmatched. The CDR3 sequence is 18 residues long. The V gene's germline CDR1 is SGHTA and CDR2 FQGNSA. The CDR3 DNA is TGTGCCAGCAGCTTAATGGGACTAGCGGGGGGCAGCACAGATACGCAGTATTTT. This translates into CASSLMGLAGGSTDTQYF.

This chain connects TRBV2 to TRBJ1-3; 9 nucleotides line up with TRBD1. Germline V CDR1 and CDR2: SNHLY, FYNNEI. The CDR3 has 18 residues. V was pared by 3 bases and J by 3 bases, with 12 bases of the junction left unmatched. CDR3 bases: TGTGCCAGCAGTGATTGGGGTTTGGGGACAGGGAGTGGAAACACCATATATTTT. Amino acids: CASSDWGLGTGSGNTIYF.

The chain is built from TRBV2 and TRBJ2-4; 14 bases fit TRBD2. The germline V gene has CDR1 SNHLY and CDR2 FYNNEI. The CDR3 runs to 15 residues. V trimming: 6 bases; J trimming: 6 bases; junction bases outside the gene matches: 4. CDR3 amino acids: CASRGTSGGGNIQYF. In nucleotides, the CDR3 is TGTGCCAGCAGAGGGACTAGCGGGGGCGGAAACATTCAGTACTTC. Based on the CDR3 plus reference TRBV2 and TRBJ2-4, the full variable domain is EPEVTQTPSHQVTQMGQEVILRCVPISNHLYFYWYRQILGQKVEFLVSFYNNEISEKSEIFDDQFSVERPDGSNFTLKIRSTKLEDSAMYFCASRGTSGGGNIQYFGAGTRLSVL.

The chain couples TRBV18 to TRBJ2-5; perhaps TRBD1 as D (6 bases). V was shortened by 1 base and J by 4 bases, with 10 bases between the two germline ends. Per germline, CDR1 KGHSH and CDR2 LQKENI. The CDR3 runs 14 residues. CDR3 protein: CASSPLARGETQYF. The CDR3 nucleotides are TGTGCCAGCTCACCACTGGCCAGGGGAGAGACCCAGTACTTC.

This rearrangement joins TRBV7-2 to TRBJ1-2; maybe TRBD1 (5 bases). Between the trimmed V and J ends, which lost 5 bases and 2 bases, there was a span of 15 bases. CDR3 length equals 15 residues. Germline V CDR1 and CDR2: SGHTA, FQGNSA. The DNA for the CDR3 is TGTGCCAGCAGCCGGTTCCCACAGGAGAACTATGGCTACACCTTC. It codes for CASSRFPQENYGYTF.

The chain links TRBV9 to TRBJ2-3; 9 bases map to TRBD2. The CDR3 spans 14 residues. Germline V lookup: CDR1 SGDLS, CDR2 YYNGEE. V shed 7 bases and J 4 bases; nucleotides not matched to a gene: 7. The CDR3: CASQSGGFADTQYF. CDR3 in DNA: TGTGCCAGCCAAAGCGGGGGGTTCGCAGATACGCAGTATTTT.

This clone was picked up a small number of times. The chain combines TRBV18 with TRBJ1-1; 8 nucleotides match TRBD1. In germline, CDR1 is KGHSH, CDR2 LQKENI. This CDR3 contains 15 residues. The V and J ends lost 8 bases and 4 bases, in that order; junction bases with no gene match: 12. This CDR3 is CASTEPGGEFTEAFF. The CDR3 nucleotides read TGTGCCAGCACAGAACCAGGGGGCGAATTCACTGAAGCTTTCTTT.

This chain joins TRBV4-2 and TRBJ2-7, with D maybe TRBD1 (6 bases). The CDR3 runs to 15 residues. Trimming removed 4 bases from V and 2 bases from J, with 15 bases in between. Germline CDR1 and CDR2: LGHNA and YNFKEQ. For the CDR3, the DNA is TGTGCCAGCAGCCCATCCCCCGGGACACCCTACGAGCAGTACTTC. This encodes CASSPSPGTPYEQYF.

This chain uses TRBV25-1 with TRBJ2-3; TRBD2 aligns across 10 bases. Germline V gene data show CDR1 as MGHDK and CDR2 as SYGVNS. After removal of 2 bases from V and 1 base from J, the junction contained 9 bases not matched to a gene. This CDR3 region has 18 residues. The CDR3 protein is CASSEPRASGGRTDTQYF. In nucleotides, the CDR3 is TGTGCCAGCAGTGAACCCCGGGCTAGCGGGGGCCGCACAGATACGCAGTATTTT.

This clone occurred a few times. The chain couples TRBV19 to TRBJ1-6; 7 bases are a match to TRBD1. With 5 bases clipped from V and 10 bases from J, the junction kept 8 bases outside the gene matches. The CDR3 is 14 residues long. Germline CDR1 and CDR2: LNHDA and SQIVND (reference sequence). The CDR3 is CASSATGATSPLHF. As DNA, the CDR3 is TGTGCCAGTAGTGCAACAGGGGCCACCTCACCCCTCCACTTT.

This chain links TRBV7-9 with TRBJ2-5, with 7 bases aligning to TRBD2. After removal of 7 bases from V and 2 bases from J, the junction contained 10 bases not matched to a gene. The CDR3 is 15 amino acids. Germline V CDR1 and CDR2: SEHNR, FQNEAQ (reference sequence). CDR3 sequence: CASTPWPGGQETQYF. The CDR3 bases are TGTGCCAGCACCCCGTGGCCGGGGGGACAAGAGACCCAGTACTTC.

On this clone: The same CDR3 is also encoded by other DNA sequences in this sample. CDR3 nucleotides: TGTGCCAGCAGCTTAGCCCGAGAGACCCAGTACTTC. Encoded protein: CASSLARETQYF. The rearrangement joins TRBV7-2 to TRBJ2-5, with D uncertain. CDR1 is SGHTA and CDR2 is FQGNSA in the germline V gene. V was shortened by 0 bases and J by 4 bases, with 3 bases between the two germline ends. The CDR3 runs to 12 residues.

The CDR3 sequence is CASSLYGTGFGYTF. CDR3 sequence (DNA): TGTGCCAGCAGTTTATACGGGACAGGGTTTGGCTACACCTTC. The V call is TRBV28, the J call TRBJ1-2; TRBD1 matches at 9 bases. Germline values: CDR1 MDHEN, CDR2 SYDVKM. The CDR3 totals 14 residues. The trim removed 1 base at V and 7 bases at J, leaving 4 bases unmatched.

The rearrangement uses TRBV14 and TRBJ2-1; the match to TRBD2 covers 7 bases. The trim removed 1 base at V and 6 bases at J, leaving 6 bases unmatched. The CDR3 has 15 residues. Looked up from germline, CDR1 is SGHDN and CDR2 is FVKESK. CDR3 residues: CASSQAGGSGNEQFF. CDR3 nucleotide sequence: TGTGCCAGCAGCCAAGCGGGGGGTTCTGGCAATGAGCAGTTCTTC. The variable domain in full, completed from reference TRBV14 and TRBJ2-1, reads EAGVTQFPSHSVIEKGQTVTLRCDPISGHDNLYWYRRVMGKEIKFLLHFVKESKQDESGMPNNRFLAERTGGTYSTLKVQPAELEDSGVYFCASSQAGGSGNEQFFGPGTRLTVL.